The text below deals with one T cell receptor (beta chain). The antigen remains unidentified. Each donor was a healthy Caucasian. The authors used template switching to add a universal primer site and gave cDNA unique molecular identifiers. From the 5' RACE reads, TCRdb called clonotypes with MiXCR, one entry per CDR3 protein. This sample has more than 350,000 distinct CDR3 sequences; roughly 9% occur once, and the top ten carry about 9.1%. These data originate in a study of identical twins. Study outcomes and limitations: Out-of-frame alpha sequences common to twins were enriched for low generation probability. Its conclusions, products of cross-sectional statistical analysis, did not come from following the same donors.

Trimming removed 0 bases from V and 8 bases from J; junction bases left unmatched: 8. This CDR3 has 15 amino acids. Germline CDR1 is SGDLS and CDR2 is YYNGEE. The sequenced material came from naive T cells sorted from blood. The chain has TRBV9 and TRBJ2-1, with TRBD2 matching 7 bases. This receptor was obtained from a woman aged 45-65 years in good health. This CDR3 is CASSVEPAGSDEQFF. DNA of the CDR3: TGTGCCAGCAGCGTAGAGCCAGCGGGGTCCGATGAGCAGTTCTTC.